The entry below gives a single T cell receptor (beta chain) sequence along with its context. The data were produced by immunoSEQ multiplex PCR, yet TCRdb's version contains in-frame clones alone and is incomplete. The sample shows more than 50,000 clones, roughly 75% of them seen only once. These data are taken from a study of blood T cell repertoires in COVID-19. The receptor comes from a human donor in a cohort sampled during active COVID-19. The sequencing sample was made of peripheral blood.

This CDR3 is CASSSAGSFAEAFF. CDR3 bases: TGTGCCAGCAGCTCGGCGGGTTCTTTCGCTGAAGCTTTCTTT. The chain joins TRBV7-2 to TRBJ1-1; D is ambiguous. CDR3 length: 14 amino acids. V shed 4 bases and J shed 6 bases, with 15 bases lying between them. Germline V gene lookup returns CDR1 SGHTA and CDR2 FQGNSA.